Presented here are 9 T cell receptor beta chains from one specimen sequenced in a study of Graves' ophthalmopathy and Graves' hyperthyroidism. Investigators amplified TCR beta CDR3 regions from RNA transcripts. HTBI primers were used in a first-round RT-PCR, which preceded a second-round multiplex PCR. Via MiXCR, TCRdb re-called the multiplex PCR reads, giving one row per CDR3 protein. This sample has some 400,000 distinct CDR3 sequences; around 16% occur once, and the top ten carry about 1.4%. Material for sequencing was peripheral blood. These receptor sequences come from a young woman with Graves' ophthalmopathy.

The sample holds many counts of this clonotype. This chain joins TRBV7-6 and TRBJ1-1; 8 nucleotides line up with TRBD1. This CDR3 is 16 amino acids long. The V and J ends lost 7 bases and 2 bases, in that order; junction bases with no gene match: 12. Germline CDR1 and CDR2: SGHVS and FNYEAQ. As DNA, the CDR3 is TGTGCCAGCACCCGTCCCGTACAGGGGGTAAACACTGAAGCTTTCTTT. Residues: CASTRPVQGVNTEAFF.

This clonotype was observed a few times. This rearrangement joins TRBV3-1 to TRBJ2-7; no definite D call. There are 14 residues in the CDR3. V lost 3 bases to trimming and J lost 6 bases, with 15 bases between them. Per the germline V gene, CDR1 is LGHDT and CDR2 is YNNKEL (reference sequence). The CDR3 sequence is CASSHLQGIGEQYF. The DNA of the CDR3 is TGTGCCAGCAGCCATCTCCAAGGGATCGGCGAGCAGTACTTC.

This clonotype was seen repeatedly, ten times or more. V usage is TRBV7-3 and J usage is TRBJ2-2, with a possible D match to TRBD2 (6 bases). CDR1 SGHTA and CDR2 FQGTGA come from the germline V gene. This CDR3 is 15 amino acids long. V was pared by 1 base and J by 6 bases, with 12 bases between. The CDR3 DNA reads as TGTGCCAGCAGCTTAATCCGCGGGGCCCCCGGGGAGCTGTTTTTT. It translates to CASSLIRGAPGELFF.

In its sample, this clonotype was seen a few times. The rearrangement joins TRBV12-3 or TRBV12-4 to TRBJ2-5; no firm D call. V was clipped by 0 bases and J by 5 bases, with 13 bases between them. The CDR3 is 15 amino acids. The CDR3: CASSLAGSRGETQYF. The CDR3 bases are TGTGCCAGCAGTTTAGCCGGGTCTAGAGGCGAGACCCAGTACTTC.

This clonotype showed up many times. The rearrangement joins TRBV27 to TRBJ2-4; D may correspond to TRBD1 or TRBD2 (5 bases each). Germline V CDR1 and CDR2: MNHEY, SMNVEV (reference sequence). The CDR3 covers 17 residues. The V end was cut by 1 base, the J end by 3 bases, with 16 bases between. This CDR3 reads CASSLYPPLGGKNIQYF. In DNA, the CDR3 is TGTGCCAGCAGTTTATACCCCCCCCTTGGGGGCAAAAACATTCAGTACTTC.

This clonotype was seen repeatedly, ten times or more. The chain is built from TRBV2 and TRBJ2-3; tentatively, D is TRBD1 (5 bases). Trimming removed 2 bases from V and 2 bases from J, with 8 bases in between. The CDR3 contains 14 residues. Germline lookup yields CDR1 SNHLY and CDR2 FYNNEI. The CDR3 region is CASSEPGLTDTQYF. The CDR3 nucleotides are TGTGCCAGCAGTGAACCAGGGCTCACAGATACGCAGTATTTT. Supplemented by reference TRBV2 and TRBJ2-3, the full variable domain reads EPEVTQTPSHQVTQMGQEVILRCVPISNHLYFYWYRQILGQKVEFLVSFYNNEISEKSEIFDDQFSVERPDGSNFTLKIRSTKLEDSAMYFCASSEPGLTDTQYFGPGTRLTVL.

This clonotype came up many times. This chain connects TRBV6-1 to TRBJ2-5, with D unresolved. V was pared by 7 bases and J by 5 bases, with 8 bases between. The CDR3 has 11 residues. Per the germline V gene, CDR1 is MNHNS and CDR2 is SASEGT. The CDR3 sequence: CASNRWETQYF. For the CDR3, the DNA is TGTGCCAGCAACCGCTGGGAGACCCAGTACTTC.

This clonotype occurred many times. The rearrangement links TRBV30 to TRBJ1-5; perhaps TRBD1 as D (5 bases). CDR3 length: 15 residues. Trimming cost V 2 bases and J 5 bases, with 16 bases left between them. Germline CDR1 and CDR2: GTSNPN and SVGIG (reference sequence). CDR3 coding DNA: TGTGCCTGGAGTATCAATTCGGGGCCCCATCAGCCCCAGCATTTT. This sequence encodes CAWSINSGPHQPQHF.

The chain combines TRBV6-1 with TRBJ1-1; a possible D gene is TRBD1 (6 bases). The CDR3 consists of 16 residues. The V gene lost 6 bases and the J gene lost 6 bases, with 23 bases spanning the gap. CDR1 and CDR2 (germline): MNHNS, SASEGT. DNA for the CDR3: TGTGCCAGCAGGACACTACAGCTTGCGGGACACGCTGAAGCTTTCTTT. Translating it yields CASRTLQLAGHAEAFF.